The present entry profiles one T cell receptor beta chain with its context. Its antigen is unknown. These data originate in a study of identical twins. Study results and caveats: Out-of-frame beta sequences exhibited a weaker degree of excess twin sharing. Findings depended on cross-sectional statistics rather than tracking the same donors.

It was template switching that added a universal primer site, and there were unique molecular identifiers on the cDNA. TCRdb redid the calling of the 5' RACE reads with MiXCR, one entry per CDR3 protein. Of roughly 1.6 million distinct CDR3 sequences listed, around 33% were seen once; the top ten hold around 0.3%. The sequence was collected from a newborn girl in good health. The specimen was cord blood.

The CDR3 DNA reads as TGTGCCAGCGTCTCCCGGGACACGGTAACCTACGAGCAGTACTTC. Translating gives CASVSRDTVTYEQYF. This chain connects TRBV11-2 to TRBJ2-5, with D maybe TRBD1 (6 bases). The J call may be incorrect, as the DNA end agrees better with TRBJ2-7. The CDR3 extends over 15 amino acids. Germline CDR1 and CDR2: SGHAT and FQNNGV.